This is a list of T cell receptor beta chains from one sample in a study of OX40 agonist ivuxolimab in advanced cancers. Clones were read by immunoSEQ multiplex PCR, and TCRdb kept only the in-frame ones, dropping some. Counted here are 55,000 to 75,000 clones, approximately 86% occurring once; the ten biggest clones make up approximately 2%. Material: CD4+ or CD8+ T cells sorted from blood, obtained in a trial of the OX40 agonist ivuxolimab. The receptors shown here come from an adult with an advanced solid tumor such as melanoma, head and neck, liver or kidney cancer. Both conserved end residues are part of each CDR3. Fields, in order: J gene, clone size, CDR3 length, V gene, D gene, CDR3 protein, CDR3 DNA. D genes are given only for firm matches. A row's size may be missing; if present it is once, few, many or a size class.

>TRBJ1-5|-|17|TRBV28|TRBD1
CASRTTTGASNYQPQHF
TGTGCCAGCAGAACCACCACAGGGGCCTCGAATTATCAGCCCCAGCATTTT
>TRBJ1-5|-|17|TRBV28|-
CASSFSRRVGRNQPQHF
TGTGCCAGCAGTTTTAGTAGGAGGGTGGGTCGAAATCAGCCCCAGCATTTT
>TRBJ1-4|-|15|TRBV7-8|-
CASSLSGTTNEKLFF
TGTGCCAGCAGCTTAAGTGGTACAACTAATGAAAAACTGTTTTTT
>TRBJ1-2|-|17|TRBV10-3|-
CAISEWLSGETNYGYTF
TGTGCCATCAGTGAGTGGCTCAGCGGGGAGACTAACTATGGCTACACCTTC
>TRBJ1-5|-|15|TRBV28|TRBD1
CASSSGQGAIQPQHF
TGTGCCAGCAGTTCCGGACAGGGGGCTATTCAGCCCCAGCATTTT
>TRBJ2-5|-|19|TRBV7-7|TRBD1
CASSPQLPTGTGGRETQYF
TGTGCCAGCAGCCCTCAACTGCCGACCGGGACAGGGGGCAGGGAGACCCAGTACTTC
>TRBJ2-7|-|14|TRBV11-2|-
CASSLDLINYEQYF
TGTGCCAGCAGTTTAGACCTAATAAACTACGAGCAGTACTTC
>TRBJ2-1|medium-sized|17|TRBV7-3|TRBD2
CASSLMGAGGPPNEQFF
TGTGCCAGCAGCTTAATGGGAGCGGGAGGGCCTCCCAATGAGCAGTTCTTC
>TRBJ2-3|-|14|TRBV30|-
CAWSHSGGTDTQYF
TGTGCCTGGAGTCATAGCGGCGGAACAGATACGCAGTATTTT
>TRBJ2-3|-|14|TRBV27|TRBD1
CASTRDRATDTQYF
TGTGCCAGCACTAGGGACAGAGCCACAGATACGCAGTATTTT
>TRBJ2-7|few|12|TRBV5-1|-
CASSLPGSEQYF
TGCGCCAGCAGCTTGCCAGGCAGCGAGCAGTACTTC
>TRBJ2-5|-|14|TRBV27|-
CASSLNGPKETQYF
TGTGCCAGCAGTTTAAATGGGCCCAAAGAGACCCAGTACTTC
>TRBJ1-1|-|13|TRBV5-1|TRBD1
CASSLQGATEAFF
TGCGCCAGCAGCTTACAGGGGGCGACTGAAGCTTTCTTT
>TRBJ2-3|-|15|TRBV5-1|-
CASSANLGQSDTQYF
TGCGCCAGCAGCGCTAATCTGGGACAATCAGATACGCAGTATTTT
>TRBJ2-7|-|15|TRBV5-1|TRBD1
CASSTYQGATYEQYF
TGCGCCAGCAGTACTTATCAGGGGGCTACCTACGAGCAGTACTTC
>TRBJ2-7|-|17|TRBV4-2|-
CASSQERAGLSSYEQYF
TGTGCCAGCAGCCAAGAACGGGCAGGGTTAAGCTCCTACGAGCAGTACTTC
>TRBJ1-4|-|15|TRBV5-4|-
CASSLGGTTNEKLFF
TGTGCCAGCAGCTTAGGGGGGACAACTAATGAAAAACTGTTTTTT